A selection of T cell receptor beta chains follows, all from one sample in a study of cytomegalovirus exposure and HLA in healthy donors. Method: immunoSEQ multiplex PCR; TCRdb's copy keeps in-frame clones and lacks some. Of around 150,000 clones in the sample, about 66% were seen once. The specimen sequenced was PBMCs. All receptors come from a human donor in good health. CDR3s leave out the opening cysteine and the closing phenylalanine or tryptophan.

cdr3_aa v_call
ASSLSSPGLAGFFEQF TRBV27
ASSSPSYEQY TRBV27
ASSSGQGRETQY TRBV6-5
ASSLSSGLADPRQTQY TRBV5-6
ASSQVATSGNEQF TRBV4-1
ASSGGSRGGYNEQF TRBV2
ASRETSAPYEQY TRBV6-1
ASSPTGGGAYNEQF TRBV6-4
ASSPWAGVETQY TRBV28
ASSPVQGAGSGANVLT TRBV5-4
ASSFTFGGSEQY TRBV28
ASSLGRQTLNEQF TRBV11-2
AISDREEATGELF TRBV10-3
ASSQGGTRGEKETQY TRBV4-2
ASSLGPPVGAGPYEQY TRBV5-4
ASSTRQGSDTEAF TRBV19
ASSYSSGSGNEQF TRBV6-5